Following are 15 T cell receptor beta chains from one sample sequenced in a study of T cells in Graves' hyperthyroidism and ophthalmopathy. Amplified TCR beta CDR3 regions came from RNA transcripts. HTBI primers were employed in a first-round RT-PCR of the TCR CDR3. One entry per CDR3 protein, called by TCRdb with MiXCR from the multiplex PCR reads. The sample comprises a few hundred thousand distinct CDR3 sequences, roughly 13% of which are singletons, and 9% to 9.5% rests with the top ten. Source material: blood. These receptor sequences come from a woman aged 18-29 years with Graves' hyperthyroidism.

This clonotype occurred many times. This chain links TRBV7-8 with TRBJ1-3; TRBD1 matches at 10 bases. Germline CDR1 SGHVS, CDR2 FQNEAQ. Germline trimming cut 5 bases from V and 6 bases from J; bases unmatched to any gene: 4. This CDR3 contains 14 residues. In DNA form, the CDR3 reads TGTGCCAGCAGCAGGACAGGGGGAACAAACACCATATATTTT. It specifies CASSRTGGTNTIYF.

Ten or more counts support this clonotype. The V gene is TRBV7-2, the J gene TRBJ2-7; TRBD1 is a possible D gene (5 bases). This CDR3 has 14 amino acids. With 5 bases removed from V and 7 bases from J, the gap between germline ends came to 18 bases. The germline V gene has CDR1 SGHTA and CDR2 FQGNSA. DNA of the CDR3: TGTGCCAGCAGCCCAGGTCCTGGGGCATGGGAGCAGTACTTC. It translates to CASSPGPGAWEQYF.

This clonotype has more than one count but fewer than ten. This rearrangement joins TRBV28 to TRBJ1-2; D is undetermined. V lost 5 bases and J 5 bases, leaving 15 bases between the germline ends. CDR1 and CDR2 (germline): MDHEN, SYDVKM. This CDR3 contains 14 residues. The CDR3 coding sequence is TGTGCCAGCAGTGCGGGAATCGTCACTTATGGCTACACCTTC. Translating gives CASSAGIVTYGYTF.

This clonotype was seen ten or more times. One end of the junction varies from germline; a read error may be responsible. The chain uses TRBV7-2 and TRBJ2-5; the D gene is possibly TRBD1 (6 bases). Germline V gives CDR1 SGHTA, CDR2 FQGNSA. This CDR3 region has 14 residues. CDR3: CASSLDRVDYFHHF. CDR3 nucleotide sequence: TGTGCCAGCAGCTTAGACAGGGTTGATTATTTTCACCACTTC.

A remark on this clonotype: The junction does not match germline at one end; this may be a read error. The gene calls are TRBV7-8 and TRBJ2-3; the D gene is possibly TRBD1 (5 bases). The germline V gene has CDR1 SGHVS and CDR2 FQNEAQ. This CDR3 is built from 14 residues. In DNA form, the CDR3 reads TGTGCCAGCAGCTTAGCGATAAGCACAGGTACGCAGTATTTT. Its translation is CASSLAISTGTQYF.

This clonotype appeared many times. The chain is built from TRBV28 and TRBJ2-1; maybe TRBD2 (5 bases). The ends were cut back, 3 bases at V and 0 bases at J, with 15 bases in the middle. The germline V gene encodes CDR1 MDHEN and CDR2 SYDVKM. The CDR3 is made up of 17 amino acids. CDR3 sequence: CASSFPGELSSYNEQFF. The CDR3 DNA reads as TGTGCCAGCAGTTTCCCCGGGGAGCTTAGCTCCTACAATGAGCAGTTCTTC.

This clonotype was observed many times. The V call is TRBV3-1, the J call TRBJ2-7; 14 bases fit TRBD2. The germline gives CDR1 LGHDT, CDR2 YNNKEL (reference sequence). The CDR3 covers 21 residues. V was clipped by 0 bases and J by 3 bases; unmatched bases: 16. CDR3 in amino acids: CASSQETTDRWTSGRNYEQYF. The CDR3 DNA sequence: TGTGCCAGCAGCCAAGAAACCACGGACAGGTGGACTAGCGGGAGGAACTACGAGCAGTACTTC.

This clonotype was seen at least ten times. This chain joins TRBV28 and TRBJ2-7, with D possibly matching TRBD2 (5 bases). The CDR3 sequence is 12 residues long. CDR1 MDHEN and CDR2 SYDVKM come from the germline V gene. V lost 11 bases, J lost 5 bases, and 16 bases lay in between. Written as DNA, the CDR3 is TGTGCCCCAAGAAGAACCGGGAACGAGCAGTACTTC. Its protein is CAPRRTGNEQYF. Based on the CDR3 plus reference TRBV28 and TRBJ2-7, the full variable domain is DVKVTQSSRYLVKRTGEKVFLECVQDMDHENMFWYRQDPGLGLRLIYFSYDVKMKEKGDIPEGYSVSREKKERFSLILESASTNQTSMYLCAPRRTGNEQYFGPGTRLTVT.

The gene calls are TRBV7-3 and TRBJ2-1; D uncertain. The CDR3 runs to 13 residues. V was shortened by 4 bases and J by 6 bases, with 10 bases between the two germline ends. From germline, CDR1 is SGHTA and CDR2 FQGTGA. CDR3 nucleotide sequence: TGTGCCAGCAGCTCCGGCAGCCTCAATGAGCAGTTCTTC. Its protein product is CASSSGSLNEQFF.

V is TRBV12-3 or TRBV12-4 and J is TRBJ1-4; D gene unclear. The CDR3 is made up of 14 amino acids. Trimming took 3 bases from V and 7 from J, leaving 12 bases between them. This chain's CDR3 is CASSFGSPGEKLFF. CDR3 nucleotides: TGTGCCAGCAGTTTCGGGAGTCCGGGTGAAAAACTGTTTTTT.

About this clonotype: It may be a read error: a sequence one base away is much more abundant. The rearrangement links TRBV24-1 to TRBJ2-7; no reliable D call. Trimming removed 5 bases at V and 5 bases at J, with 12 bases between. The CDR3 totals 13 residues. Germline V lookup: CDR1 KGHDR, CDR2 SFDVKD. For the CDR3, the DNA is TGTGCCACCAGTGCCCGATTTATCGACGAGCAGTACTTC. Protein sequence: CATSARFIDEQYF.

The rearrangement joins TRBV7-2 to TRBJ1-2; the D gene is possibly TRBD1 (6 bases). Germline V gene data show CDR1 as SGHTA and CDR2 as FQGNSA. V lost 5 bases and J lost 8, with 15 bases in between. The CDR3 has 13 residues. CDR3 in amino acids: CASSTPGAFGYTF. DNA for the CDR3: TGTGCCAGCAGCACCCCGGGGGCCTTCGGCTACACCTTC.

This clonotype turned up a few times. V and J are TRBV4-1 and TRBJ1-5; D remains unclear. From germline, CDR1 is MGHRA and CDR2 YSYEKL. There are 14 residues in the CDR3. V was trimmed by 4 bases and J by 3 bases, leaving 10 bases between them. DNA for the CDR3: TGCGCCAGCAGCCCCAGGCACCTCAATCAGCCCCAGCATTTT. Protein: CASSPRHLNQPQHF.

The sample holds many counts of this clonotype. The chain links TRBV16 to TRBJ1-5; perhaps TRBD1 as D (5 bases). The V gene's germline CDR1 is KGHSY and CDR2 FQNENV. The CDR3 runs to 17 residues. V gave up 0 bases and J gave up 2 bases, with 14 bases separating them. The CDR3 reads CASSQSGGAIRNQPQHF. The CDR3 nucleotides are TGTGCCAGCAGCCAATCGGGAGGGGCTATACGCAATCAGCCCCAGCATTTT.

This clonotype was detected many times. This rearrangement joins TRBV20-1 to TRBJ2-2; D perhaps matches TRBD1 (5 bases). CDR1 is DFQATT and CDR2 is SNEGSKA in the germline V gene (reference sequence). V lost 6 bases, J lost 0 bases, and 11 bases lay in between. The CDR3 has 14 residues. The DNA for the CDR3 is TGCAGTGCCGTGGGGCCGACGAACACCGGGGAGCTGTTTTTT. Protein sequence: CSAVGPTNTGELFF.